One and the same sample provided the 29 T cell receptor beta chains below, sequenced in a study of blood T cell repertoires in COVID-19. Measured with immunoSEQ multiplex PCR; TCRdb has only the in-frame clones, and not every one. The table includes roughly 500,000 clones, approximately 90% detected once. The sample was PBMCs or T cells enriched from blood (not recorded which). These receptors all stem from a woman aged 40 to 50 who had recovered from COVID-19.

The genes are TRBV10-3 and TRBJ2-3; D not resolved. This CDR3 comprises 14 residues. V was pared by 3 bases and J by 0 bases, with 7 bases between. Germline-derived CDR1 and CDR2 are ENHRY and SYGVKD. CDR3 DNA sequence: TGTGCCATCAGTGAATCCGAGAGCACAGATACGCAGTATTTT. Translated, it gives CAISESESTDTQYF.

This clone was seen once. The gene calls are TRBV7-9 and TRBJ2-5; 9 nucleotides match TRBD1. Germline lookup yields CDR1 SEHNR and CDR2 FQNEAQ (reference sequence). The length of the CDR3 is 16 residues. V was clipped by 6 bases and J by 0 bases; unmatched bases: 8. CDR3 DNA sequence: TGTGCCAGCAGTCTATGGGGACAGGGTTACCAAGAGACCCAGTACTTC. Amino acids: CASSLWGQGYQETQYF.

This rearrangement joins TRBV6-1 to TRBJ2-7; D not certain. There are 16 residues in the CDR3. CDR1 MNHNS and CDR2 SASEGT come from the germline V gene. Trimming took off 0 bases at V and 4 bases at J, with 16 bases between the two ends. CDR3 in amino acids: CASSEAFGSTGYEQYF. DNA for the CDR3: TGTGCCAGCAGTGAAGCATTCGGTTCTACCGGGTACGAGCAGTACTTC.

This chain joins TRBV6-5 and TRBJ2-7, with 9 bases aligning to TRBD1. CDR1 and CDR2 from the germline V gene are MNHEY and SVGAGI. J gave up 1 base and V 2 bases, and 6 bases lay outside the gene matches. This CDR3 contains 16 residues. In nucleotides, the CDR3 is TGTGCCAGCAGTTACCGTCCCGGGACAGGGTCCTACGAGCAGTACTTC. Amino acids: CASSYRPGTGSYEQYF.

The chain recombines TRBV18 with TRBJ1-2; D is undetermined. V was clipped by 1 base and J by 2 bases, with 17 bases between them. Germline values: CDR1 KGHSH, CDR2 LQKENI. The CDR3 has 17 residues. The CDR3 here is CASSPQSYVGENYGYTF. The CDR3 nucleotides read TGTGCCAGCTCACCACAGAGTTACGTCGGGGAGAACTATGGCTACACCTTC.

This chain connects TRBV18 to TRBJ1-4; D is possibly TRBD1 (5 bases). This CDR3 spans 15 amino acids. CDR1 is KGHSH, CDR2 LQKENI, per germline. Trimming stripped 3 bases from V and 8 bases from J, with 16 bases between. Here the CDR3 reads CASSPRTSSGEKLFF. CDR3 coding DNA: TGTGCCAGCTCACCTCGGACATCCAGTGGAGAAAAACTGTTTTTT.

The gene calls are TRBV6-5 and TRBJ2-7; TRBD1 agrees at 11 bases. Losses at the gene ends were 4 bases for V and 7 bases for J; bases not matched to a gene: 9. Germline V CDR1 and CDR2: MNHEY, SVGAGI. This CDR3 has 15 residues. CDR3: CASSFIRDRGEEQYF. CDR3 coding DNA: TGTGCCAGCAGTTTCATCCGGGACAGGGGGGAAGAGCAGTACTTC.

This chain links TRBV27 with TRBJ1-5; possible D gene TRBD1, 6 bases. The germline V and J ends were trimmed by 4 bases and 4 bases, with 17 bases remaining between them. The CDR3 sequence is 16 residues long. Looked up from germline, CDR1 is MNHEY and CDR2 is SMNVEV (reference sequence). CDR3 bases: TGTGCCAGCAGTTATGCTTGGGGGACACCGAATCAGCCCCAGCATTTT. Encoded protein: CASSYAWGTPNQPQHF.

The V call is TRBV11-3, the J call TRBJ2-4, with D tentatively TRBD2 (5 bases). This CDR3 is 13 amino acids long. Germline loops: CDR1 SGHNT, CDR2 YENEEA. V was pared by 5 bases and J by 7 bases, with 12 bases between. The DNA of the CDR3 is TGTGCCAGCAGCCCAGCGGCGAGGAACATTCAGTACTTC. It encodes CASSPAARNIQYF.

V usage is TRBV24-1 and J usage is TRBJ1-1; TRBD1 matches at 7 bases. This CDR3 comprises 15 residues. In germline, CDR1 is KGHDR, CDR2 SFDVKD. Trimming removed 2 bases from V and 7 bases from J; junction bases left unmatched: 9. CDR3 residues: CATSDSRDSAFEAFF. For the CDR3, the DNA is TGTGCCACCAGTGATTCTAGGGACAGCGCATTTGAAGCTTTCTTT.

This clone was counted once. The V call is TRBV5-6, the J call TRBJ1-1; D uncertain. V was cut by 4 bases and J by 3 bases, with 16 bases left in between. Looked up from germline, CDR1 is SGHDT and CDR2 is YYEEEE. The CDR3 is 15 amino acids. The CDR3 region is CASSVWSISDTEAFF. For the CDR3, the DNA is TGTGCCAGCAGCGTATGGTCAATCAGCGACACTGAAGCTTTCTTT.

The V gene is TRBV2, the J gene TRBJ2-1; 10 positions match TRBD2. With V trimmed by 8 bases and J by 1 base, 2 bases remained unmatched. Germline V gene lookup returns CDR1 SNHLY and CDR2 FYNNEI. This CDR3 has 14 amino acids. The CDR3 nucleotides are TGTGCCAGCGGACTAGCGGTATCCTACAATGAGCAGTTCTTC. This gives the protein CASGLAVSYNEQFF.

The chain uses TRBV5-4 and TRBJ2-7, with 11 bases lining up with TRBD2. The CDR3 length is 15 residues. V lost 4 bases to trimming and J lost 0 bases; unmatched junction nucleotides: 3. Germline CDR1 and CDR2: SGHNT and YYREEE (reference sequence). The CDR3 here is CASSTTSGSSYEQYF. Written as DNA, the CDR3 is TGTGCCAGCAGCACCACTAGCGGGAGCTCCTACGAGCAGTACTTC.

This rearrangement joins TRBV19 to TRBJ1-1; D gene ambiguous. The germline V gene encodes CDR1 LNHDA and CDR2 SQIVND (reference sequence). The CDR3 is 12 amino acids. Between the trimmed V and J ends, which lost 5 bases and 4 bases, there was a span of 8 bases. The CDR3 nucleotides read TGTGCCAGTAGTGTCCGGGGCACTGAAGCTTTCTTT. The encoded protein is CASSVRGTEAFF.

The rearrangement joins TRBV13 to TRBJ1-2; D is perhaps TRBD1 (5 bases). V lost 3 bases, J lost 0 bases, and 8 bases lay in between. Germline assignment: CDR1 PRHDT and CDR2 FYEKMQ (reference sequence). The CDR3 consists of 14 residues. CDR3 bases: TGTGCCAGCAGCTTCGGACAAACTAACTATGGCTACACCTTC. Its protein is CASSFGQTNYGYTF.

The V call is TRBV5-5, the J call TRBJ1-5; D is undetermined. The V end lost 1 base, the J end lost 0 bases, and 5 bases lay between the germline ends. The germline V gene encodes CDR1 SGHKS and CDR2 YYEKEE (reference sequence). This CDR3 has 14 amino acids. As DNA, the CDR3 is TGTGCCAGCAGCTTGATTTATAGCAATCAGCCCCAGCATTTT. Translation gives CASSLIYSNQPQHF.

The chain joins TRBV3-1 (or the pseudogene TRBV3-2) to TRBJ1-4; 10 nucleotides line up with TRBD1. The CDR3 has 16 amino acids. V dropped 3 bases and J dropped 11; count of bases not matched to a gene: 12. Germline CDR1 reads LGHDT; CDR2 reads YNNKEL (reference sequence). This chain's CDR3 is CASSHHPGQGYGKLFF. The CDR3 bases are TGTGCCAGCAGCCACCATCCGGGACAGGGGTATGGGAAACTGTTTTTT.

This sequence joins TRBV18 and TRBJ2-1; 12 nucleotides match TRBD2. The ends lost 3 bases at V and 10 bases at J; junction bases unmatched: 4. The CDR3 is 14 residues long. The germline V gene has CDR1 KGHSH and CDR2 LQKENI. The CDR3 here is CASSPGLAGPEQFF. CDR3 sequence (DNA): TGTGCCAGCTCACCCGGACTAGCGGGGCCAGAGCAGTTCTTC.

The gene calls are TRBV6-5 and TRBJ1-1; TRBD1 matches at 8 bases. CDR1 and CDR2 (germline): MNHEY, SVGAGI. The CDR3 sequence is 14 residues long. The V gene end was trimmed by 4 bases and the J gene end by 5 bases; junction bases not matched to a gene: 6. The CDR3 sequence: CASSLDRVGTEAFF. Here the CDR3 DNA reads TGTGCCAGCAGTTTGGACAGGGTGGGAACTGAAGCTTTCTTT.

The chain employs TRBV5-1 and TRBJ1-1; the match to TRBD1 covers 9 bases. Germline values: CDR1 SGHRS, CDR2 YFSETQ. The CDR3 covers 14 residues. V lost 4 bases, J lost 2 bases, and 3 bases stayed unmatched. The CDR3 DNA sequence: TGCGCCAGCAGCGAAACAGGGGGCAACACTGAAGCTTTCTTT. It codes for CASSETGGNTEAFF.

The rearrangement joins TRBV10-3 to TRBJ1-3; D possibly corresponds to TRBD1 (5 bases). This CDR3 spans 13 amino acids. The germline V and J ends were trimmed by 9 bases and 1 base, with 10 bases remaining between them. Germline CDR1 and CDR2: ENHRY and SYGVKD. Written as DNA, the CDR3 is TGTGCCATTGGGACTGCTTCTGGAAACACCATATATTTT. This gives the protein CAIGTASGNTIYF.

The V and J genes are TRBV3-1 (or the pseudogene TRBV3-2) and TRBJ2-7; 11 bases align to TRBD2. Germline CDR1 is LGHDT and CDR2 is YNNKEL (reference sequence). The CDR3 is 15 residues long. The J segment lost 5 bases and the V segment lost 4 bases, leaving 7 bases of the junction unmatched. The CDR3, as DNA: TGTGCCAGCAGCCCCCAACTAGCGGGAGCACACGAGCAGTACTTC. This translates into CASSPQLAGAHEQYF.

This chain joins TRBV30 and TRBJ1-5; possible D gene TRBD1, 5 bases. The CDR3 spans 12 residues. Trimming cost V 5 bases and J 7 bases, with 12 bases left between them. Germline loops: CDR1 GTSNPN, CDR2 SVGIG (reference sequence). The CDR3 spells CAWGHPGQPQHF. In DNA form, the CDR3 reads TGTGCCTGGGGCCATCCAGGGCAGCCCCAGCATTTT. The whole variable domain, filled in from reference TRBV30 and TRBJ1-5, reads SQTIHQWPATLVQPVGSPLSLECTVEGTSNPNLYWYRQAAGRGLQLLFYSVGIGQISSEVPQNLSASRPQDRQFILSSKKLLLSDSGFYLCAWGHPGQPQHFGDGTRLSIL.

The genes are TRBV5-1 and TRBJ2-2, with 9 bases fitting TRBD2. Looked up from germline, CDR1 is SGHRS and CDR2 is YFSETQ. This CDR3 contains 15 residues. V shed 4 bases and J 1 base; nucleotides not matched to a gene: 2. This CDR3 is CASSPAGGNTGELFF. In DNA form, the CDR3 reads TGCGCCAGCAGCCCAGCGGGAGGGAACACCGGGGAGCTGTTTTTT.

This rearrangement joins TRBV11-3 to TRBJ2-7; D might be TRBD1 (5 bases). V was trimmed by 3 bases and J by 6 bases, leaving 12 bases between them. Germline CDR1 SGHNT, CDR2 YENEEA. The CDR3 is 13 residues long. The CDR3: CASSFIRGGEQYF. The CDR3 region has the DNA TGTGCCAGCAGCTTTATAAGGGGCGGCGAGCAGTACTTC. Drawing the rest from reference TRBV11-3 and TRBJ2-7, the complete variable domain is EAGVVQSPRYKIIEKKQPVAFWCNPISGHNTLYWYLQNLGQGPELLIRYENEEAVDDSQLPKDRFSAERLKGVDSTLKIQPAELGDSAVYLCASSFIRGGEQYFGPGTRLTVT.

This sequence joins TRBV11-2 and TRBJ2-7; D not certain. Looked up from germline, CDR1 is SGHAT and CDR2 is FQNNGV. The CDR3 extends over 14 amino acids. Trimming pared 0 bases from V and 0 bases from J, leaving 6 bases between. The CDR3: CASSLDRLSYEQYF. The DNA for the CDR3 is TGTGCCAGCAGCTTAGACAGGCTCTCCTACGAGCAGTACTTC.

CDR3 sequence: CASSQGGREGLKQFF. The CDR3 nucleotides read TGCGCCAGCAGCCAAGGAGGTCGGGAGGGCCTTAAACAGTTCTTC. The chain employs TRBV4-3 and TRBJ2-1; 8 bases fit TRBD2. The CDR3 contains 15 residues. Trimming at V came to 1 base and at J to 13 bases, leaving 12 bases not matched to a gene. Germline loops: CDR1 LGHNA, CDR2 YSLEER.

This clone came up once. V gene TRBV5-1 combines with J gene TRBJ1-1; TRBD1 matches 7 bases. V was clipped by 7 bases and J by 1 base; unmatched bases: 4. Germline-derived CDR1 and CDR2 are SGHRS and YFSETQ. The CDR3 extends over 13 amino acids. As DNA, the CDR3 is TGCGCCAGCGTGGGACAGACGAACACTGAAGCTTTCTTT. It translates to CASVGQTNTEAFF. Variable domain in full (rest from reference TRBV5-1 and TRBJ1-1): KAGVTQTPRYLIKTRGQQVTLSCSPISGHRSVSWYQQTPGQGLQFLFEYFSETQRNKGNFPGRFSGRQFSNSRSEMNVSTLELGDSALYLCASVGQTNTEAFFGQGTRLTVV.

This clone occurred once. The V call is TRBV18, the J call TRBJ1-5; no clear D gene. The germline V gene has CDR1 KGHSH and CDR2 LQKENI. Trimming shortened V by 2 bases and J by 6 bases, and 8 bases separated the two germline ends. The CDR3 contains 13 residues. The CDR3 DNA follows: TGTGCCAGCTCACCAGAGGCTTTTCAGCCCCAGCATTTT. Its protein is CASSPEAFQPQHF.